This T cell receptor (beta chain) was captured by sequencing in a study of resident and recirculating memory T cells in vitiligo. Study background: The samples were homogenized without cell sorting before genomic DNA extraction.

The CDR3 sequence is 14 residues long. In germline, CDR1 is MDHEN, CDR2 SYDVKM. J was trimmed by 5 bases and V by 7 bases; bases with no gene match: 10. Assay: immunoSEQ multiplex PCR; the TCRdb copy retains only in-frame clones and omits some. The sample yields around 70,000 clones, about 89% seen once. Material: blood. The sequence derives from a male donor with vitiligo. The chain has TRBV28 and TRBJ1-2, with TRBD1 matching over 7 bases. CDR3 loop: CASITPGTDYGYTF. CDR3 in DNA: TGTGCCAGCATTACCCCCGGGACAGATTATGGCTACACCTTC.